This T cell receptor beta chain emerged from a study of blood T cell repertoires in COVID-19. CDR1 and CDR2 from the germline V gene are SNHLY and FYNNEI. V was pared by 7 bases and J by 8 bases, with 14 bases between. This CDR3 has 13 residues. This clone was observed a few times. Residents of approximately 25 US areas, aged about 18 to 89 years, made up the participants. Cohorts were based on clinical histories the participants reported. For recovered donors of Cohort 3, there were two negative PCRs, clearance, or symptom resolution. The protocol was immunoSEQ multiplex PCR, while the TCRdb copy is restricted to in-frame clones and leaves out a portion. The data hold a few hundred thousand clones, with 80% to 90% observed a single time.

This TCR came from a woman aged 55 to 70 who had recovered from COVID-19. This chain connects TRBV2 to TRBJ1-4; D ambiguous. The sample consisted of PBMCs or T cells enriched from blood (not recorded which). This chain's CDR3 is CASNAGFREKLFF. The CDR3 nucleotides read TGTGCCAGCAACGCCGGGTTTAGGGAAAAACTGTTTTTT. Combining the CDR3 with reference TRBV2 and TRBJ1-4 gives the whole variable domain EPEVTQTPSHQVTQMGQEVILRCVPISNHLYFYWYRQILGQKVEFLVSFYNNEISEKSEIFDDQFSVERPDGSNFTLKIRSTKLEDSAMYFCASNAGFREKLFFGSGTQLSVL.